These 15 T cell receptor beta chains share one sample of origin, sequenced in a study of T cell repertoires in cytomegalovirus infection. TCRdb analysed the reads with MiXCR anew, one entry per CDR3 protein. This table holds some 680,000 distinct CDR3 sequences, 35% to 45% found once. The sequenced material came from PBMCs. The receptors come from a human donor in good health (CMV status not recorded). Some clones in this sample may be carry-over from other donors' samples.

This chain connects TRBV9 to TRBJ1-2; D perhaps matches TRBD1 (6 bases). The CDR3 is 14 residues long. Trimming took off 0 bases at V and 7 bases at J, with 13 bases between the two ends. CDR1 and CDR2 from the germline V gene are SGDLS and YYNGEE. The CDR3 bases are TGTGCCAGCAGCGTAGGGGGGGCTGGGGGTGGCTACACCTTC. Translation: CASSVGGAGGGYTF.

Only a few counts were recorded for this clonotype. The chain is built from TRBV12-3 or TRBV12-4 and TRBJ1-1; maybe TRBD1 (5 bases). The V end lost 5 bases, the J end lost 1 base, and 14 bases lay between the germline ends. This CDR3 region has 15 residues. The CDR3 is CASSAQGVENTEAFF. CDR3 bases: TGTGCCAGCAGTGCCCAAGGGGTGGAGAACACTGAAGCTTTCTTT.

The J gene is TRBJ2-1, the V gene TRBV7-4; D might be TRBD2 (7 bases). Trimming removed 6 bases at V and 2 bases at J, with 23 bases between. Germline lookup yields CDR1 SGHVT and CDR2 SQSDAQ. The CDR3 has 18 residues. CDR3 DNA: TGTGCCAGCAGTCCGGCGTCGGGGGGCGGGAGTGCCTACAATGAGCAGTTCTTC. Its translation: CASSPASGGGSAYNEQFF.

This clonotype was observed a few times. V and J are TRBV7-6 and TRBJ2-1, with TRBD1 as a possible D gene (6 bases). Looked up from germline, CDR1 is SGHVS and CDR2 is FNYEAQ. The CDR3 runs 13 residues. The germline V and J ends were trimmed by 2 bases and 6 bases, with 8 bases remaining between them. CDR3 sequence: CASSLIQGNEQFF. The CDR3 region has the DNA TGTGCCAGCAGCTTAATACAGGGCAATGAGCAGTTCTTC.

The chain recombines TRBV29-1 with TRBJ2-7, with D hard to call. The CDR3 has 11 amino acids. CDR1 and CDR2 from the germline V gene are SQVTM and ANQGSEA. Trimming cost V 6 bases and J 4 bases, with 10 bases left between them. The CDR3 loop reads CSVAHGYEQYF. In DNA, the CDR3 is TGCAGCGTCGCACATGGATACGAGCAGTACTTC.

This clonotype is a singleton in its sample. The chain has TRBV2 and TRBJ2-1, with 12 bases matching TRBD2. The CDR3 has 15 amino acids. From germline, CDR1 is SNHLY and CDR2 FYNNEI. V shed 6 bases and J 9 bases; nucleotides not matched to a gene: 9. CDR3 loop: CASRPLAGGPIEQFF. CDR3 DNA: TGTGCCAGCAGACCACTAGCGGGAGGCCCGATTGAGCAGTTCTTC.

Worth noting for this clonotype: At one of its ends the junction is not consistent with the germline gene, which may arise from a read error. The V and J genes are TRBV12-3 or TRBV12-4 and TRBJ2-7; 8 bases line up with TRBD1. The CDR3 runs 12 residues. CDR3: CSSSTTGGEQYF. Here the CDR3 DNA reads TGTTCCAGCAGTACCACAGGGGGCGAGCAGTACTTC.

This rearrangement joins TRBV2 to TRBJ2-1; 8 nucleotides align to TRBD2. CDR3 length: 20 residues. The J segment lost 0 bases and the V segment lost 2 bases, leaving 15 bases of the junction unmatched. Per germline, CDR1 SNHLY and CDR2 FYNNEI. The CDR3 DNA reads TGTGCCAGCAGTGAATTCGGGGGGACGTCCAGCGGGGGCTCCTACAATGAGCAGTTCTTC. It translates to CASSEFGGTSSGGSYNEQFF.

V gene TRBV11-2 combines with J gene TRBJ1-2; TRBD1 agrees at 9 bases. CDR1 is SGHAT, CDR2 FQNNGV, per germline. The V segment lost 5 bases and the J segment 3 bases; nucleotides outside the gene matches: 7. The CDR3 runs to 15 residues. CDR3 sequence (DNA): TGTGCCAGCAGCCCGGGGGGGACAGGGCACTATGGCTACACCTTC. Translated, it gives CASSPGGTGHYGYTF. Using reference TRBV11-2 and TRBJ1-2 for the parts outside the CDR3, the full variable domain is EAGVAQSPRYKIIEKRQSVAFWCNPISGHATLYWYQQILGQGPKLLIQFQNNGVVDDSQLPKDRFSAERLKGVDSTLKIQPAKLEDSAVYLCASSPGGTGHYGYTFGSGTRLTVV.

This clonotype occurred a few times. The genes are TRBV7-2 and TRBJ2-1; 7 bases agree with TRBD2. The V gene's germline CDR1 is SGHTA and CDR2 FQGNSA. V lost 5 bases and J lost 2; bases outside the gene matches: 9. This CDR3 contains 16 residues. CDR3 coding DNA: TGTGCCAGCAGCCCCCTGGGGAGCGGGGCCTACAATGAGCAGTTCTTC. It yields the protein CASSPLGSGAYNEQFF.

The CDR3, as DNA: TGCAGTGCTACCCCCTCTAGCGGCAACTACAATGAGCAGTTCTTC. This sequence encodes CSATPSSGNYNEQFF. This rearrangement joins TRBV20-1 to TRBJ2-1; 7 bases agree with TRBD2. The CDR3 consists of 15 residues. Trimming cost V 4 bases and J 3 bases; bases outside gene matches: 9. Germline CDR1 reads DFQATT; CDR2 reads SNEGSKA (reference sequence).

The CDR3 loop reads CASSITGFGTEAFF. CDR3 DNA: TGTGCCAGTAGTATAACCGGGTTCGGCACTGAAGCTTTCTTT. This chain connects TRBV19 to TRBJ1-1; D remains unclear. CDR3 size: 14 residues. Trimming cost V 2 bases and J 4 bases, with 11 bases left between them. Germline-derived CDR1 and CDR2 are LNHDA and SQIVND (reference sequence).

V usage is TRBV30 and J usage is TRBJ1-1; the D is unclear. V dropped 2 bases and J dropped 1 base, with 5 bases sitting between them. The CDR3 spans 12 residues. Germline assignment: CDR1 GTSNPN and CDR2 SVGIG (reference sequence). This CDR3 reads CAWSTANTEAFF. The DNA of the CDR3 is TGTGCCTGGAGTACAGCGAACACTGAAGCTTTCTTT.

The chain employs TRBV7-4 and TRBJ2-1; either TRBD1 or TRBD2 may supply D (5 bases each). Germline assignment: CDR1 SGHVT and CDR2 SQSDAQ. Trimming stripped 3 bases from V and 4 bases from J, with 19 bases between. The CDR3 totals 17 residues. This chain's CDR3 is CASSFTARGVLYNEQFF. The CDR3 coding sequence is TGTGCCAGCAGCTTTACAGCTAGAGGGGTCCTGTACAATGAGCAGTTCTTC.

This clonotype was counted between two and nine times. The chain couples TRBV2 to TRBJ2-4, with 10 bases fitting TRBD1. There are 18 residues in the CDR3. Looked up from germline, CDR1 is SNHLY and CDR2 is FYNNEI. Trimming removed 1 base from V and 0 bases from J; junction bases left unmatched: 6. The CDR3 protein is CASSEDNRTGGAKNIQYF. CDR3 coding DNA: TGTGCCAGCAGTGAAGATAACCGGACAGGGGGAGCCAAAAACATTCAGTACTTC.